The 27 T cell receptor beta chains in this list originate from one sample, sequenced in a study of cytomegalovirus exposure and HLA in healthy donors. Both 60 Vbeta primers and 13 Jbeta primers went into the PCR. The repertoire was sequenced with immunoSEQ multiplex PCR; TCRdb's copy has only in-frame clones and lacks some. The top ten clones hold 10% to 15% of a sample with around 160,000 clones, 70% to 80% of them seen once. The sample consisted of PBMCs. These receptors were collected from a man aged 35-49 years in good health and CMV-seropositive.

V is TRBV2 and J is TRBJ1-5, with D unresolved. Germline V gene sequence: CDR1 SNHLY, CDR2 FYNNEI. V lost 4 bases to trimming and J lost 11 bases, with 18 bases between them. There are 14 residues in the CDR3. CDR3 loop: CASSVTGNGMAQHF. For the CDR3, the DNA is TGTGCCAGCAGTGTTACCGGGAACGGGATGGCCCAGCATTTT.

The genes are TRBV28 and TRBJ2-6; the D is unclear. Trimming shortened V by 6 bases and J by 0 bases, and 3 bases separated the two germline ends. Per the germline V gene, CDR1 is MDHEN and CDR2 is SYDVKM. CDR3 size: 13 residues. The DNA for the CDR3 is TGTGCCAGCAGGAGCTCTGGGGCCAACGTCCTGACTTTC. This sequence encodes CASRSSGANVLTF.

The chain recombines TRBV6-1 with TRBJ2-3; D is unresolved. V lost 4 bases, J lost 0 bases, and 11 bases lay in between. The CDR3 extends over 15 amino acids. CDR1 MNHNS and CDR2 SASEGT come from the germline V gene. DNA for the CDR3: TGTGCCAGCAGTGCCCCTCCTTCTAGCACAGATACGCAGTATTTT. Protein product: CASSAPPSSTDTQYF.

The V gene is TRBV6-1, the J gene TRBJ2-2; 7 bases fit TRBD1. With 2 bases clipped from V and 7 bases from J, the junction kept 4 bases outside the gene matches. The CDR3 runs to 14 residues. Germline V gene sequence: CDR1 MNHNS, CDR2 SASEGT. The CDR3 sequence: CASSEYAGGGELFF. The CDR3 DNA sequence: TGTGCCAGCAGTGAATATGCAGGGGGCGGGGAGCTGTTTTTT.

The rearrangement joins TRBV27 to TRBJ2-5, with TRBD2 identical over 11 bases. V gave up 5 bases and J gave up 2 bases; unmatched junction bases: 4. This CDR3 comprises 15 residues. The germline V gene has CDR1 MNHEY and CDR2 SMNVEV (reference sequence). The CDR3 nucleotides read TGTGCCAGCAGTCCTAGACTAGCGGGACAAGAGACCCAGTACTTC. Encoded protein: CASSPRLAGQETQYF.

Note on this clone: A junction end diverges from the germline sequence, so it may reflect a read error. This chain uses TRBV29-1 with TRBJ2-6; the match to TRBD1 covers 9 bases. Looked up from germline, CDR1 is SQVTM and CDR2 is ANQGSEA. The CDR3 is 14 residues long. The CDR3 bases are TGCAGCGCCGGACAGGGGCCTGGGGCCAACGGCCTGACTTTC. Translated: CSAGQGPGANGLTF.

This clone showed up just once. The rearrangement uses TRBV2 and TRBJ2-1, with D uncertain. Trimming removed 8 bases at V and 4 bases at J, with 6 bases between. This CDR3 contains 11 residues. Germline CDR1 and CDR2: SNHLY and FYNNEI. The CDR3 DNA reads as TGTGCCAGCGCGGAGTACAATGAGCAGTTCTTC. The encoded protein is CASAEYNEQFF.

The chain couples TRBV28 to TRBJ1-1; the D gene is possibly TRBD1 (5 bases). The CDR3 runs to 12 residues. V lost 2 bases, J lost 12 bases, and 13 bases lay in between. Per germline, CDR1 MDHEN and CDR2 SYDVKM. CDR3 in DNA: TGTGCCAGCAGTTTAATTGCCAGGGTGTCTTTCTTT. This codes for CASSLIARVSFF.

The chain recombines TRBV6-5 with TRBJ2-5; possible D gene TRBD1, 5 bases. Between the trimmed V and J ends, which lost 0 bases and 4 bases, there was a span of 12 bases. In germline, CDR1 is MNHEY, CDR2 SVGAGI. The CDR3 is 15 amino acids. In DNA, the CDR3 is TGTGCCAGCAGTTACTCTCCAGGGAAGCTAGAGACCCAGTACTTC. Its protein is CASSYSPGKLETQYF.

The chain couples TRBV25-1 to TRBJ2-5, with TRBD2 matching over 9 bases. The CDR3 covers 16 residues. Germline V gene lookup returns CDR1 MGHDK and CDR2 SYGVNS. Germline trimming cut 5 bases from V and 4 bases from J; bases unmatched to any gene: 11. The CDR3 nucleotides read TGTGCCAGCAGTTTAAACCCGGGACTAGCTGTAGAGACCCAGTACTTC. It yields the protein CASSLNPGLAVETQYF. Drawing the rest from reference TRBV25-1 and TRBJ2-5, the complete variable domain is EADIYQTPRYLVIGTGKKITLECSQTMGHDKMYWYQQDPGMELHLIHYSYGVNSTEKGDLSSESTVSRIRTEHFPLTLESARPSHTSQYLCASSLNPGLAVETQYFGPGTRLLVL.

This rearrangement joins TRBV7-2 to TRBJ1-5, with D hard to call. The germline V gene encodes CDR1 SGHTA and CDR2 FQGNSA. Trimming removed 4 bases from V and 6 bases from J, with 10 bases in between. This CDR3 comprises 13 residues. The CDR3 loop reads CASSSGLLQPQHF. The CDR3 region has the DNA TGTGCCAGCAGCTCTGGACTGCTTCAGCCCCAGCATTTT.

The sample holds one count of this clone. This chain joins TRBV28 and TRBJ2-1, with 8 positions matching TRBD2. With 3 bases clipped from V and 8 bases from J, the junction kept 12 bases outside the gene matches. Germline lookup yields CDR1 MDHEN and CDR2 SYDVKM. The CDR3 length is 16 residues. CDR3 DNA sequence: TGTGCCAGCAGTTTTCGGCGGGAGGCCTTATCGGATGAGCAGTTCTTC. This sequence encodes CASSFRREALSDEQFF.

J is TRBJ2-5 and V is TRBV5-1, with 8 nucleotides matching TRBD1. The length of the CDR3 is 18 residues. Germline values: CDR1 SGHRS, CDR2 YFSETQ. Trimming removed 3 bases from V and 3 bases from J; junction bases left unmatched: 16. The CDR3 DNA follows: TGCGCCAGCAGCTCCCGGGACAGGACTCTCCTCGGCGAAGAGACCCAGTACTTC. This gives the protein CASSSRDRTLLGEETQYF.

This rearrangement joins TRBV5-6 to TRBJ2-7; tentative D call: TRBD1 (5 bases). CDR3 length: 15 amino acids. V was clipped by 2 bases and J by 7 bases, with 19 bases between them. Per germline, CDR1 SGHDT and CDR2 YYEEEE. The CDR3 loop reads CASSLGLQGGREQYF. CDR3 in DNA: TGTGCCAGCAGCTTAGGCTTGCAGGGCGGACGGGAGCAGTACTTC. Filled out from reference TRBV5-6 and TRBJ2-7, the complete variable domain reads DAGVTQSPTHLIKTRGQQVTLRCSPKSGHDTVSWYQQALGQGPQFIFQYYEEEERQRGNFPDRFSGHQFPNYSSELNVNALLLGDSALYLCASSLGLQGGREQYFGPGTRLTVT.

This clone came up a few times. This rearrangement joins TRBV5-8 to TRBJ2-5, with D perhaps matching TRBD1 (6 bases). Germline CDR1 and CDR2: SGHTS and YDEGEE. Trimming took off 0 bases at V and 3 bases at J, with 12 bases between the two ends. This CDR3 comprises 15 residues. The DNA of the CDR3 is TGTGCCAGCAGCTTGGGATCAGGGGAAAAAGAGACCCAGTACTTC. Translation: CASSLGSGEKETQYF.

The CDR3 DNA reads TGTGCCAGCAGCCAAAGCCGCAACGAGCAGTACTTC. Translated: CASSQSRNEQYF. V and J are TRBV13 and TRBJ2-7; D call uncertain. Looked up from germline, CDR1 is PRHDT and CDR2 is FYEKMQ (reference sequence). V shed 5 bases and J shed 5 bases, with 10 bases lying between them. The CDR3 extends over 12 amino acids.

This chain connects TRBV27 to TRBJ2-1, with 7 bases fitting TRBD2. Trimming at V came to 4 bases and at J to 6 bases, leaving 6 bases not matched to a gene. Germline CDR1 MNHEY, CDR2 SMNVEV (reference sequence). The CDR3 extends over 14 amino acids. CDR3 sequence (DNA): TGTGCCAGCAGTTCGAGCGGGATTTTCAATGAGCAGTTCTTC. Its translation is CASSSSGIFNEQFF.

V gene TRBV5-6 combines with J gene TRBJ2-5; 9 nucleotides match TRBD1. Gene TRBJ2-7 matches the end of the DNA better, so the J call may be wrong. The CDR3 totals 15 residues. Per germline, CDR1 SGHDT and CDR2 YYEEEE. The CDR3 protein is CASSTPTGGEGEQYF. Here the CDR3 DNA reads TGTGCCAGCAGCACCCCGACAGGGGGAGAGGGCGAGCAGTACTTC.

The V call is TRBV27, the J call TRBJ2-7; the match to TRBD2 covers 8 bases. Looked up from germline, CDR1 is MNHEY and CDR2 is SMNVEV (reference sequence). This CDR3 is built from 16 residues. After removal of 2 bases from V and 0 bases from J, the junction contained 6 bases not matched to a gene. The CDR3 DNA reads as TGTGCCAGCAGTTTAGCGGGAGGCTCTTTCTCCTACGAGCAGTACTTC. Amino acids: CASSLAGGSFSYEQYF.

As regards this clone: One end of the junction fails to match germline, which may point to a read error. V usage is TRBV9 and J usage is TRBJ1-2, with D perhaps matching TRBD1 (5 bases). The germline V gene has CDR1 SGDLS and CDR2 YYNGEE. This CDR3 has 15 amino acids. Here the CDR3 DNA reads TGTGCCAGCACCGGCGGAGGGACGGTTATGGCTGGCAACACCTTC. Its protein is CASTGGGTVMAGNTF.

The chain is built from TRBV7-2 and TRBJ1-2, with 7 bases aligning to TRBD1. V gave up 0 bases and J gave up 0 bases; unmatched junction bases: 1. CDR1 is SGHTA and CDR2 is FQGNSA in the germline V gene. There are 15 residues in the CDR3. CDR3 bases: TGTGCCAGCAGCTTAGCGACAGGGCCTAACTATGGCTACACCTTC. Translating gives CASSLATGPNYGYTF.

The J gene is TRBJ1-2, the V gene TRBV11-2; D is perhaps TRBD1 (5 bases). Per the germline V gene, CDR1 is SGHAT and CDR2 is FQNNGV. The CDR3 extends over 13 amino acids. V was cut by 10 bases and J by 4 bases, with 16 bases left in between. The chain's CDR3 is CAIGGYGGYGYTF. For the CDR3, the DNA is TGTGCCATTGGGGGGTATGGAGGCTATGGCTACACCTTC.

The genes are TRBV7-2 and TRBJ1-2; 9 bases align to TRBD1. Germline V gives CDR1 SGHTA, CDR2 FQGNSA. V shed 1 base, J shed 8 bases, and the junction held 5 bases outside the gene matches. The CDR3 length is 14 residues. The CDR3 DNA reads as TGTGCCAGCAGCTTAGGACAGGGGGAAAGGGGCTACACCTTC. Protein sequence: CASSLGQGERGYTF.

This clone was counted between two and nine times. CDR3 amino acids: CASSHSRETTMGQFF. CDR3 nucleotides: TGTGCCAGCAGTCATAGCCGGGAGACTACAATGGGGCAGTTCTTC. V is TRBV13 and J is TRBJ2-1, with D perhaps matching TRBD2 (6 bases). CDR1 PRHDT and CDR2 FYEKMQ come from the germline V gene (reference sequence). Trimming stripped 6 bases from V and 12 bases from J, with 24 bases between. CDR3 length: 15 amino acids.

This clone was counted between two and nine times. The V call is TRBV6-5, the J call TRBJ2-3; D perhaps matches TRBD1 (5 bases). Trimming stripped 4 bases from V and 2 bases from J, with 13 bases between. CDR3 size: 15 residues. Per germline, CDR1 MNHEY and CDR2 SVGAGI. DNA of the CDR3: TGTGCCAGCAGTTTAGGGGTTTACCCCACAGATACGCAGTATTTT. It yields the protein CASSLGVYPTDTQYF.

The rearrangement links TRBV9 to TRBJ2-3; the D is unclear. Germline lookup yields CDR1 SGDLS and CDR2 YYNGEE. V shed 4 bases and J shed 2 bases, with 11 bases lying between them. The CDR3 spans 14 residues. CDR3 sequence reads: CASSPGRSTDTQYF. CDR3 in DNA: TGTGCCAGCAGCCCCGGTCGGTCCACAGATACGCAGTATTTT.

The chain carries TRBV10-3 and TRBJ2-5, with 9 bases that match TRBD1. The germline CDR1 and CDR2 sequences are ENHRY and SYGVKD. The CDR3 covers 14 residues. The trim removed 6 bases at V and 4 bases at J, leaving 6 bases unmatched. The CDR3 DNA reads TGTGCCATCAGCCGGACAGGGGCCGGAGAGACCCAGTACTTC. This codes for CAISRTGAGETQYF.